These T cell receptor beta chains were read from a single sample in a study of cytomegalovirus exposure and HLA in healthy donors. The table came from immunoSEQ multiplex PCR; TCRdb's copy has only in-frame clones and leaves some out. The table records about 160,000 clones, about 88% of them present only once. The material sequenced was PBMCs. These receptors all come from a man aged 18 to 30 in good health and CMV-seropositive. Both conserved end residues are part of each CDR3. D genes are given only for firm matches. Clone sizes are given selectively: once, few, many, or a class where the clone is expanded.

TGCGCCAGCAGCTTGTACGTGGGTTCGGCGGCTGAAGCTTTCTTT | CASSLYVGSAAEAFF | 15 | TRBJ1-1 | . | . | TRBV5-1
TGTGCCACCAGCAGAGATCGTGTCGGGATTGAAGCTTTCTTT | CATSRDRVGIEAFF | 14 | TRBJ1-1 | . | . | TRBV15
TGTGCTAGTGGACCTGATAGACAGGGCGGTCAGCCCCAGCATTTT | CASGPDRQGGQPQHF | 15 | TRBJ1-5 | . | TRBD1 | TRBV12-5
TGTGCCAGCGTGCCAAGGACAGGGGGTAATGGCTACACCTTC | CASVPRTGGNGYTF | 14 | TRBJ1-2 | . | TRBD1 | TRBV6-5
TGTGCCAGCAGCTTATTCGGGACAGGAGCCTACGAGCAGTACTTC | CASSLFGTGAYEQYF | 15 | TRBJ2-7 | . | TRBD1 | TRBV11-2
TGTGCCAGCAGCTTTCGTAGCTCCTACGAGCAGTACTTC | CASSFRSSYEQYF | 13 | TRBJ2-7 | . | . | TRBV7-8
TGTGCCAGCAGCTTATCCGCCTACGAGCAGTACTTC | CASSLSAYEQYF | 12 | TRBJ2-7 | . | . | TRBV7-2
TGCAGCGTACTAGACAGGGTGGTAAGCACAGATACGCAGTATTTT | CSVLDRVVSTDTQYF | 15 | TRBJ2-3 | few | TRBD1 | TRBV29-1
TGCGCCAGCAGCCAAGATGGGCTAGCGGGCCACAATGAGCAGTTCTTC | CASSQDGLAGHNEQFF | 16 | TRBJ2-1 | . | TRBD2 | TRBV4-3
TGTGCCAGCAGCTTGGGGGGGGGCCCTCTTAACTATGGCTACACCTTC | CASSLGGGPLNYGYTF | 16 | TRBJ1-2 | . | . | TRBV5-4
TGTGCCAGCAGACTCCCGGGCGGGGGCAACACTGAAGCTTTCTTT | CASRLPGGGNTEAFF | 15 | TRBJ1-1 | . | . | TRBV28
TGTGCCAGCACCAAACTCTCGGTGGGGCTGGAGACCCAGTACTTC | CASTKLSVGLETQYF | 15 | TRBJ2-5 | . | . | TRBV27
TGTGCCAGCAGTGCGACCGTTCGAGGTACAGATACGCAGTATTTT | CASSATVRGTDTQYF | 15 | TRBJ2-3 | few | . | TRBV27
TGTGCCAGCAGTCAGAGTGGAGGGGACACTGAAGCTTTCTTT | CASSQSGGDTEAFF | 14 | TRBJ1-1 | . | . | TRBV9
TGTGCCAGCCGGGACACCGCTAACTATGGCTACACCTTC | CASRDTANYGYTF | 13 | TRBJ1-2 | . | . | TRBV19
TGTGCCAGCAGGGCCCTAGCGGGGGCCCCCTACGAGCAGTACTTC | CASRALAGAPYEQYF | 15 | TRBJ2-7 | few | TRBD2 | TRBV6-5
TGTGCCAGCGGCCAAGGAGCAGGGATTTCTAACACTGAAGCTTTCTTT | CASGQGAGISNTEAFF | 16 | TRBJ1-1 | . | . | TRBV9
TGTGCCAGCTCACCACCGACGGGACAGGGCTACGAGCAGTACTTC | CASSPPTGQGYEQYF | 15 | TRBJ2-7 | . | TRBD1 | TRBV18
TGTGCCAGCAGCCAAGCCCAAAGGGGGAAGTATTCACCCCTCCACTTT | CASSQAQRGKYSPLHF | 16 | TRBJ1-6 | . | . | TRBV4-2